A selection of T cell receptor beta chains follows, all from one sample in a study of neoadjuvant anti-PD-1 for oral cavity cancer. Sequencing was performed with immunoSEQ multiplex PCR; in TCRdb, only in-frame clones are kept and a portion is missing. The table lists about 14,000 clones, under 65% of them singletons. The sample in question was PBMCs, obtained before nivolumab (anti-PD-1) treatment. The receptors were sampled from a person between 35 and 79 years old with oral cavity squamous cell carcinoma. Both conserved end residues are part of each CDR3. The order of the fields is V gene, clone size, D gene, J gene, CDR3 DNA, CDR3 protein. The D gene is left open where the match is weak. The listing skips clone size in some rows; elsewhere it reads once, few, many or a size class.

v_gene: TRBV9
abundance: -
d_gene: TRBD1
j_gene: TRBJ1-2
CDR3nt: TGTGCCAGCAGCGTCTTGCAACAGGGGGCGCAAGGCTACACCTTC
CDR3aa: CASSVLQQGAQGYTF

v_gene: TRBV5-4
abundance: once
d_gene: -
j_gene: TRBJ1-2
CDR3nt: TGTGCCAGCAGCTTGGGACAGGCCTACTATGGCTACACCTTC
CDR3aa: CASSLGQAYYGYTF

v_gene: TRBV9
abundance: -
d_gene: TRBD1
j_gene: TRBJ2-2
CDR3nt: TGTGCCAGCAGCGGACAGGGTAGAACCGGGGAGCTGTTTTTT
CDR3aa: CASSGQGRTGELFF

v_gene: TRBV25-1
abundance: -
d_gene: -
j_gene: TRBJ2-3
CDR3nt: TGTGCCAGCAGGGGAACATATAGCACAGATACGCAGTATTTT
CDR3aa: CASRGTYSTDTQYF

v_gene: TRBV28
abundance: -
d_gene: -
j_gene: TRBJ1-4
CDR3nt: TGTGCCAGCAGTTGGGTGACAGGTATTAATGAAAAACTGTTTTTT
CDR3aa: CASSWVTGINEKLFF

v_gene: TRBV29-1
abundance: few
d_gene: TRBD2
j_gene: TRBJ2-3
CDR3nt: TGCAGCGTTGCCCTCGAGAAGGGCGGGAGGTACACAGATACGCAGTATTTT
CDR3aa: CSVALEKGGRYTDTQYF

v_gene: TRBV5-1
abundance: -
d_gene: TRBD2
j_gene: TRBJ2-2
CDR3nt: TGCGCCAGCAGCTCCGGACTAGCGGCCAGGGACACCGGGGAGCTGTTTTTT
CDR3aa: CASSSGLAARDTGELFF

v_gene: TRBV11-2
abundance: -
d_gene: -
j_gene: TRBJ2-7
CDR3nt: TGTGCCAGCAGCCGAACAGGGACCCACTACGAGCAGTACTTC
CDR3aa: CASSRTGTHYEQYF

v_gene: TRBV27
abundance: few
d_gene: -
j_gene: TRBJ2-7
CDR3nt: TGTGCCAGCAGTTCGCTCTACGAGCAGTACTTC
CDR3aa: CASSSLYEQYF

v_gene: TRBV18
abundance: -
d_gene: -
j_gene: TRBJ1-5
CDR3nt: TGTGCCAGCTCACTCCAGGTGAGCAATCAGCCCCAGCATTTT
CDR3aa: CASSLQVSNQPQHF

v_gene: TRBV5-6
abundance: -
d_gene: -
j_gene: TRBJ1-4
CDR3nt: TGTGCCAGCAGCCCCCGGGGGGGCCTTCTCAATGAAAAACTGTTTTTT
CDR3aa: CASSPRGGLLNEKLFF

v_gene: TRBV6-4
abundance: few
d_gene: -
j_gene: TRBJ2-3
CDR3nt: TGTGCCAGCAGTGACCGTCAGAATACGCAGTATTTT
CDR3aa: CASSDRQNTQYF

v_gene: TRBV6-5
abundance: -
d_gene: -
j_gene: TRBJ1-4
CDR3nt: TGTGCCAGCAGTCGGGACTATAATGAAAAACTGTTTTTT
CDR3aa: CASSRDYNEKLFF

v_gene: TRBV19
abundance: -
d_gene: TRBD2
j_gene: TRBJ2-4
CDR3nt: TGTGCCAGTAGTATCGGGAGCGGGGGGGAAAGGAAAAACATTCAGTACTTC
CDR3aa: CASSIGSGGERKNIQYF

v_gene: TRBV19
abundance: -
d_gene: -
j_gene: TRBJ2-3
CDR3nt: TGTGCCAGTACCGAGAGGGGACACAAGGCAGATACGCAGTATTTT
CDR3aa: CASTERGHKADTQYF

v_gene: TRBV12-5
abundance: -
d_gene: -
j_gene: TRBJ1-1
CDR3nt: TGTGCTAGTGGTCTTAGGGGGGGCACTGAAGCTTTCTTT
CDR3aa: CASGLRGGTEAFF

v_gene: TRBV30
abundance: -
d_gene: -
j_gene: TRBJ1-5
CDR3nt: TGTGCCTGGAGTATCCCCTGGGGGAGCAGCAATCAGCCCCAGCATTTT
CDR3aa: CAWSIPWGSSNQPQHF

v_gene: TRBV9
abundance: -
d_gene: -
j_gene: TRBJ2-1
CDR3nt: TGTGCCAGCGATGGTGGAGGGCTTCCGGGCCACAATGAGCAGTTCTTC
CDR3aa: CASDGGGLPGHNEQFF

v_gene: TRBV7-2
abundance: -
d_gene: TRBD2
j_gene: TRBJ2-3
CDR3nt: TGTGCCAGCAGCTTGGCTAGCGGGGGGCGGGATACGCAGTATTTT
CDR3aa: CASSLASGGRDTQYF

v_gene: TRBV2
abundance: -
d_gene: -
j_gene: TRBJ1-6
CDR3nt: TGTGCCAGCTCTCGGGGGTCCTATAATTCACCCCTCCACTTT
CDR3aa: CASSRGSYNSPLHF

v_gene: TRBV27
abundance: -
d_gene: TRBD2
j_gene: TRBJ2-5
CDR3nt: TGTGCCAGCAGTTTATTAGGCGGGGGGGCAGCGGAGACCCAGTACTTC
CDR3aa: CASSLLGGGAAETQYF

v_gene: TRBV27
abundance: -
d_gene: TRBD2
j_gene: TRBJ2-7
CDR3nt: TGTGCCAGCAGTGAAACTCGACTAGCGGGGGGGGTCTACGAGCAGTACTTC
CDR3aa: CASSETRLAGGVYEQYF

v_gene: TRBV28
abundance: -
d_gene: TRBD1
j_gene: TRBJ1-1
CDR3nt: TGTGCCAGCAGTTTATCCTTAGGGGGCGGACTGAACACTGAAGCTTTCTTT
CDR3aa: CASSLSLGGGLNTEAFF

v_gene: TRBV5-4
abundance: -
d_gene: -
j_gene: TRBJ2-6
CDR3nt: TGTGCCAGCAGCCTGCTTACCTCTGGGGCCAACGTCCTGACTTTC
CDR3aa: CASSLLTSGANVLTF

v_gene: TRBV7-2
abundance: once
d_gene: -
j_gene: TRBJ1-5
CDR3nt: TGTGCCAGCAGCTTATCAGGGTCTGGCAATCAGCCCCAGCATTTT
CDR3aa: CASSLSGSGNQPQHF

v_gene: TRBV5-6
abundance: -
d_gene: TRBD1
j_gene: TRBJ1-3
CDR3nt: TGTGCCAGCAGCCCGGACAGGGGGATAGGAAACACCATATATTTT
CDR3aa: CASSPDRGIGNTIYF

v_gene: TRBV19
abundance: -
d_gene: -
j_gene: TRBJ2-2
CDR3nt: TGTGCCAGTAGTTTCCTCCCGGGACCCGGGAGCACCGGGGAGCTGTTTTTT
CDR3aa: CASSFLPGPGSTGELFF

v_gene: TRBV30
abundance: -
d_gene: TRBD1
j_gene: TRBJ2-1
CDR3nt: TGTGCCTGGAGTCGGACAGGGGGCAATGAGCAGTTCTTC
CDR3aa: CAWSRTGGNEQFF